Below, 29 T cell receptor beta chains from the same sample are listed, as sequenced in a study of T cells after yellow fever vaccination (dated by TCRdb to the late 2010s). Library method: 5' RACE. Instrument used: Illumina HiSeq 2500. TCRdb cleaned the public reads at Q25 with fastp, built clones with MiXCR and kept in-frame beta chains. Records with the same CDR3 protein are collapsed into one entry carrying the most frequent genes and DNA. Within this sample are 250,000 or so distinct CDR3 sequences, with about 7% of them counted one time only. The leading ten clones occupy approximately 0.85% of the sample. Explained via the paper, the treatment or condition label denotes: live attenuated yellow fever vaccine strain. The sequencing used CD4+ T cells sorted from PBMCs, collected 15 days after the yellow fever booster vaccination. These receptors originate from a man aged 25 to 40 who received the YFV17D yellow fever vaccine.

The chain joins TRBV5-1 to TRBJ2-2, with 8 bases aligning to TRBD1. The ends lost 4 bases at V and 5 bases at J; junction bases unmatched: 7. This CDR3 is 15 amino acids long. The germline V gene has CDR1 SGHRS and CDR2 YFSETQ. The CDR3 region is CASSIGQGGTGELFF. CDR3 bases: TGCGCCAGCAGCATCGGACAGGGAGGAACCGGGGAGCTGTTTTTT.

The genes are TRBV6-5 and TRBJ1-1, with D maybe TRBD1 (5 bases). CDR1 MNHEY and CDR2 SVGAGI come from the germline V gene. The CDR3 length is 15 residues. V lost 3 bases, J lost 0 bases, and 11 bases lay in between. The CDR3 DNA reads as TGTGCCAGCAGTTATTGGGGCAGGGTGAACACTGAAGCTTTCTTT. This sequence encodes CASSYWGRVNTEAFF.

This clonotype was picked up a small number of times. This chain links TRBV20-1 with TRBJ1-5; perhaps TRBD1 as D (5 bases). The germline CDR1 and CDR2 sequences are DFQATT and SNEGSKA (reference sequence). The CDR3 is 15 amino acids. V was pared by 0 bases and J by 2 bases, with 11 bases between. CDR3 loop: CSAREAGTGNQPQHF. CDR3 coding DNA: TGCAGTGCTAGAGAAGCAGGGACGGGCAATCAGCCCCAGCATTTT.

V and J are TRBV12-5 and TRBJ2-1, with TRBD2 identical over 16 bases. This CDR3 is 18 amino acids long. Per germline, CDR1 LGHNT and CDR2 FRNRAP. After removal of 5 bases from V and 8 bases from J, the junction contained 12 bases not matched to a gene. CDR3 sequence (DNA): TGTGCTAGTGGTACCGGGACTAGCGGGAGGGCCGTTTGGGATGAGCAGTTCTTC. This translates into CASGTGTSGRAVWDEQFF.

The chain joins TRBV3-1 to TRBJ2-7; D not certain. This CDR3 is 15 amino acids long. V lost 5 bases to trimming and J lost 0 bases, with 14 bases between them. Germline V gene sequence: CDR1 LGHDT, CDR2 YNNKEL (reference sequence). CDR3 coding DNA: TGTGCCAGCAGCGTTGGTGGGGTTGGCTCCTACGAGCAGTACTTC. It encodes CASSVGGVGSYEQYF.

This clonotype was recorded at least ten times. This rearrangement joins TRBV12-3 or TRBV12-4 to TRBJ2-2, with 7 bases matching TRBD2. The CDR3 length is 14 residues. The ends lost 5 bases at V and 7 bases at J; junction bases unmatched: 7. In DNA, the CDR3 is TGTGCCAGCAGTGCGGGAGCGGGTCACGGGGAGCTGTTTTTT. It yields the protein CASSAGAGHGELFF.

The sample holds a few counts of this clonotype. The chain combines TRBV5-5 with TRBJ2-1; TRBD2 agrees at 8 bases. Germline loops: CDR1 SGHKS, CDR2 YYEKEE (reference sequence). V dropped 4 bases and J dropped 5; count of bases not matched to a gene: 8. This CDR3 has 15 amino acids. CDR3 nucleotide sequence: TGTGCCAGCAGCCGAACTAGCGGCTCAAACAATGAGCAGTTCTTC. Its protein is CASSRTSGSNNEQFF. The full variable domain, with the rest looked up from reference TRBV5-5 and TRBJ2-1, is DAGVTQSPTHLIKTRGQQVTLRCSPISGHKSVSWYQQVLGQGPQFIFQYYEKEERGRGNFPDRFSARQFPNYSSELNVNALLLGDSALYLCASSRTSGSNNEQFFGPGTRLTVL.

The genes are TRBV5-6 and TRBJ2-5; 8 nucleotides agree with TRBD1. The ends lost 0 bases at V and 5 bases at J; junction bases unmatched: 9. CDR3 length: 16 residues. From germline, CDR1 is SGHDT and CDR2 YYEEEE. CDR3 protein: CASSLGGQGRGETQYF. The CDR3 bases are TGTGCCAGCAGCTTGGGAGGACAGGGCCGGGGGGAGACCCAGTACTTC. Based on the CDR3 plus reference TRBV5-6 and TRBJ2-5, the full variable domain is DAGVTQSPTHLIKTRGQQVTLRCSPKSGHDTVSWYQQALGQGPQFIFQYYEEEERQRGNFPDRFSGHQFPNYSSELNVNALLLGDSALYLCASSLGGQGRGETQYFGPGTRLLVL.

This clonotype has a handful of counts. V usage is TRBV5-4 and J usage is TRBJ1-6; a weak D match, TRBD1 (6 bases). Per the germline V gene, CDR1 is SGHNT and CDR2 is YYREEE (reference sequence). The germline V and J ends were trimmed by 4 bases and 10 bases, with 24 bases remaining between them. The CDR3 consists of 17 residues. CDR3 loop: CASSPGGPSSIGSPLHF. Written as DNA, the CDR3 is TGTGCCAGCAGCCCCGGGGGCCCGTCTTCAATTGGGTCACCCCTCCACTTT.

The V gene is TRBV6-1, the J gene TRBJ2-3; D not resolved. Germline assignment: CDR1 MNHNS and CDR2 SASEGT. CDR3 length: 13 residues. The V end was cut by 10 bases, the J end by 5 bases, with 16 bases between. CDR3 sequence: CATFGRSRDTQYF. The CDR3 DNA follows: TGTGCCACCTTCGGCAGGTCTCGAGATACGCAGTATTTT.

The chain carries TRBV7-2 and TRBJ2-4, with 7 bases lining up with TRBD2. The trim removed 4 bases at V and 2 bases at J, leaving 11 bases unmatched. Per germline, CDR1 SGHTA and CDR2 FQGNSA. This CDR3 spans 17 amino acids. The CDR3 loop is CASSSPGLAATKNIQYF. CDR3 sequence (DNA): TGTGCCAGCAGCTCCCCCGGGCTAGCGGCGACCAAAAACATTCAGTACTTC.

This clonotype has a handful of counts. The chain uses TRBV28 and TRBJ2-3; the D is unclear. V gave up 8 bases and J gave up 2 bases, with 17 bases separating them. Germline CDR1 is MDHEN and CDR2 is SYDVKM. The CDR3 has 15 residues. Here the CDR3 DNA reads TGTGCCAGCCCACCTCCCCCCTGGTACACAGATACGCAGTATTTT. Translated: CASPPPPWYTDTQYF.

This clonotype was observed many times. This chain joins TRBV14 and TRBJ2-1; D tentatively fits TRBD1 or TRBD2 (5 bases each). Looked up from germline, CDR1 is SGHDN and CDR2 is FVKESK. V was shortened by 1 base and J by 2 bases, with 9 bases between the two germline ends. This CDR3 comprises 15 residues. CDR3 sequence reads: CASSQVGTPYNEQFF. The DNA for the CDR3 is TGTGCCAGCAGCCAAGTAGGGACCCCCTACAATGAGCAGTTCTTC.

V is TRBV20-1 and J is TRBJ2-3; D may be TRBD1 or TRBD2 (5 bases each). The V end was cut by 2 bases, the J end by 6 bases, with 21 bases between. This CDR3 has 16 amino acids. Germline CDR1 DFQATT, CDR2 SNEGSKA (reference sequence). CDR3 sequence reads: CSARLGRPAKADTQYF. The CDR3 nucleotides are TGCAGTGCTAGATTGGGACGGCCCGCCAAGGCGGATACGCAGTATTTT.

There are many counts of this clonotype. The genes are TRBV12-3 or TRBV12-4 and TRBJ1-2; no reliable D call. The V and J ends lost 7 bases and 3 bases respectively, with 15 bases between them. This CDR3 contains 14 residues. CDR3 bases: TGTGCCAGCACCCGTGGGAGGTCGGACTATGGCTACACCTTC. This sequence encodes CASTRGRSDYGYTF.

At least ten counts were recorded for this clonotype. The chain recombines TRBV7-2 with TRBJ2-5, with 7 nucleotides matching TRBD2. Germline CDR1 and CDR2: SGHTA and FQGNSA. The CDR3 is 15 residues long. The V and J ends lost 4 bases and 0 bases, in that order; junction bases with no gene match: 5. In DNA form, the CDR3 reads TGTGCCAGCAGCTACCTCGGGGGGTACCAAGAGACCCAGTACTTC. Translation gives CASSYLGGYQETQYF. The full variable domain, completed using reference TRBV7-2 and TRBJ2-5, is GAGVSQSPSNKVTEKGKDVELRCDPISGHTALYWYRQSLGQGLEFLIYFQGNSAPDKSGLPSDRFSAERTGGSVSTLTIQRTQQEDSAVYLCASSYLGGYQETQYFGPGTRLLVL.

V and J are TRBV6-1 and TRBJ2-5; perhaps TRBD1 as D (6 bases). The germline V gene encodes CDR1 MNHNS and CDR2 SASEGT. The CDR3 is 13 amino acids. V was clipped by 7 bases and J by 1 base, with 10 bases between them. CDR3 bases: TGTGCCAGCACGGACAGACCCCAAGAGACCCAGTACTTC. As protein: CASTDRPQETQYF.

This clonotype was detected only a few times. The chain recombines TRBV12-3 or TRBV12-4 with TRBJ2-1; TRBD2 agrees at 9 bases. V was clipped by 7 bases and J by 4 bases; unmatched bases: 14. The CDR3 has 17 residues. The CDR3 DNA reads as TGTGCCAGCACCCCCCCGAGGTCTAGCGGGACTTACAATGAGCAGTTCTTC. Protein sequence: CASTPPRSSGTYNEQFF.

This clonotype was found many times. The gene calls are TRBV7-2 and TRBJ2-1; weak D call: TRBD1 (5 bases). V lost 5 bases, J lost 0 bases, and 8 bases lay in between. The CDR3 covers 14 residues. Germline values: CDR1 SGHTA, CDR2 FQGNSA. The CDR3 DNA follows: TGTGCCAGCAGCGTTAGGGGCTCCTACAATGAGCAGTTCTTC. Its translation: CASSVRGSYNEQFF.

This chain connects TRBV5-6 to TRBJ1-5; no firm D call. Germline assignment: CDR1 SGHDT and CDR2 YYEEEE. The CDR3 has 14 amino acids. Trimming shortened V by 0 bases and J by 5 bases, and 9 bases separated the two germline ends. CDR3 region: CASSLERTYQPQHF. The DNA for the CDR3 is TGTGCCAGCAGCTTGGAACGTACCTATCAGCCCCAGCATTTT.

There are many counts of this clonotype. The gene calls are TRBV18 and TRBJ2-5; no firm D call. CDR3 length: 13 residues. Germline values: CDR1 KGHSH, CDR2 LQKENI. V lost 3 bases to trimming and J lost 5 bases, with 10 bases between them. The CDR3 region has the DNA TGTGCCAGCTCACCGGGCACCGGTGAGACCCAGTACTTC. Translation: CASSPGTGETQYF.

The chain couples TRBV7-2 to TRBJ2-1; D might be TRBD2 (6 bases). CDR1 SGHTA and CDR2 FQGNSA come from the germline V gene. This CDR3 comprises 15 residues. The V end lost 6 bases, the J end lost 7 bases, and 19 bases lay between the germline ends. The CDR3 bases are TGTGCCAGCAGTCCTTCCGGGACTTCCATTAATGAGCAGTTCTTC. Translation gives CASSPSGTSINEQFF.

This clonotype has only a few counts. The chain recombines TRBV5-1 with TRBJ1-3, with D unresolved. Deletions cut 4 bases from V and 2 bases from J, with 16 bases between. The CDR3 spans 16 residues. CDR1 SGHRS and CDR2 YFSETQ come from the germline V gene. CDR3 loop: CASSRGLAVAGNTIYF. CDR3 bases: TGCGCCAGCAGCCGAGGCCTCGCGGTGGCTGGAAACACCATATATTTT. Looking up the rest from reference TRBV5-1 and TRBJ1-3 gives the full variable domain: KAGVTQTPRYLIKTRGQQVTLSCSPISGHRSVSWYQQTPGQGLQFLFEYFSETQRNKGNFPGRFSGRQFSNSRSEMNVSTLELGDSALYLCASSRGLAVAGNTIYFGEGSWLTVV.

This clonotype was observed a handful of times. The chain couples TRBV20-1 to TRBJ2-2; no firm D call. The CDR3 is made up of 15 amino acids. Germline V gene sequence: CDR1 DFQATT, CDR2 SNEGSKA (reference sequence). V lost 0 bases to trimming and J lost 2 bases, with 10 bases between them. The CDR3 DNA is TGCAGTGCTAGAGATCAAGTAACAAACACCGGGGAGCTGTTTTTT. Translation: CSARDQVTNTGELFF.

CDR3 sequence reads: CASSLDSGSTREQFF. The CDR3, as DNA: TGTGCCAGCAGCTTGGATAGCGGGTCTACCCGTGAGCAGTTCTTC. J is TRBJ2-1 and V is TRBV5-4; TRBD2 agrees at 7 bases. CDR1 is SGHNT, CDR2 YYREEE, per germline (reference sequence). The CDR3 has 15 residues. Trimming cost V 0 bases and J 9 bases; bases outside gene matches: 9.

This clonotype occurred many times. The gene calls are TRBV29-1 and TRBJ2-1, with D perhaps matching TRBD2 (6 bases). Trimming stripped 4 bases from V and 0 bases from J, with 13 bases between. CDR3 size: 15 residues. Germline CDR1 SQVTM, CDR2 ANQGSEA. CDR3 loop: CSVAGSGSSYNEQFF. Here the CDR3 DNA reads TGCAGCGTTGCGGGTAGCGGAAGCTCCTACAATGAGCAGTTCTTC.

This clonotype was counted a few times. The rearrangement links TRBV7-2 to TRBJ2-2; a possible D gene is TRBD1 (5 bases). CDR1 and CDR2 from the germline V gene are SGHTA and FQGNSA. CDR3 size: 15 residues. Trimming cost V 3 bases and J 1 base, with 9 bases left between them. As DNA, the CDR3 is TGTGCCAGCAGCTTTAGGCAGGGGAACACCGGGGAGCTGTTTTTT. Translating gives CASSFRQGNTGELFF.

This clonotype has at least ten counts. The CDR3 spells CSVTSGGSYNEQFF. DNA for the CDR3: TGCAGTGTCACCAGCGGGGGCTCCTACAATGAGCAGTTCTTC. The chain uses TRBV20-1 and TRBJ2-1; 8 nucleotides line up with TRBD2. Germline values: CDR1 DFQATT, CDR2 SNEGSKA (reference sequence). Trimming took 7 bases from V and 0 from J; bases not matched to a gene: 5. This CDR3 has 14 amino acids.

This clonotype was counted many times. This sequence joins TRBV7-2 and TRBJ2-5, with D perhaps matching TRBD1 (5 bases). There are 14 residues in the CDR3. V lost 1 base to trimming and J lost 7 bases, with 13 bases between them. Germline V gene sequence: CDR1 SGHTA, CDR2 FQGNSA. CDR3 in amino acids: CASSLGGPETTQYF. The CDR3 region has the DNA TGTGCCAGCAGCTTAGGGGGCCCGGAGACGACCCAGTACTTC.